The T cell receptor (beta chain) described here comes from a study of molecular identifiers for immune sequencing clone quantification. The CDR3 spans 12 residues. V lost 6 bases, J lost 4 bases, and 9 bases lay in between. Germline CDR1 and CDR2: SQVTM and ANQGSEA. TCRdb reprocessed the PCR reads with MiXCR, giving one entry per CDR3 protein. The sample consists of about 320,000 distinct CDR3 sequences, about a fifth of them appearing once. This clonotype was seen many times. Sequences were obtained from naive CD8+ T cells from blood, with Jurkat cell RNA spiked in. The subset: FACS-sorted CD8+CD4-CCR7+CD45RA+ naive T cells. This receptor was taken from a human donor in good health. Some libraries in this study had Jurkat cell RNA spiked in. The rearrangement uses TRBV29-1 and TRBJ1-4; possible D gene TRBD1, 6 bases. The CDR3 sequence is CSVSRGNEKLFF. The CDR3 DNA follows: TGCAGCGTATCCAGGGGTAATGAAAAACTGTTTTTT.